This T cell receptor (beta chain) was observed in a study of T cell clonotyping in hematopoietic cell transplantation. Time point here: recipient sample about 28 days before transplant, after cytoreduction. Sequenced by immunoSEQ multiplex PCR; TCRdb stores in-frame clones only, minus some. In the table there are 25,000 to 30,000 clones, approximately 80% of which are singletons. The CDR3 length is 16 residues. V lost 1 base and J 1 base, leaving 13 bases between the germline ends. The germline CDR1 and CDR2 sequences are LGHNA and YSLEER. Sequenced here: peripheral blood mononuclear cells, sampled before stem cell transplant. The TCR sequence derives from a woman in her sixties or seventies with acute myeloid leukemia. Some clones in this sample may be carry-over from other donors' samples. The chain employs TRBV4-3 and TRBJ1-2; a weak D match, TRBD1 (6 bases). The CDR3 loop is CASSQGRGLGNYGYTF. DNA for the CDR3: TGCGCCAGCAGCCAAGGCCGGGGGCTTGGTAACTATGGCTACACCTTC.